This T cell receptor (beta chain) derives from a study of blood T cell repertoires in COVID-19. Trimming pared 7 bases from V and 2 bases from J, leaving 14 bases between. This CDR3 comprises 15 residues. Germline V CDR1 and CDR2: LNHDA, SQIVND (reference sequence). TCRdb keeps only in-frame clones here, not all; method: immunoSEQ multiplex PCR. The sample consists of about 130,000 clones, approximately 86% of them appearing once. Sequences were obtained from peripheral blood. The sequence was obtained from a woman between 50 and 59 years old who had recovered from COVID-19. The rearrangement links TRBV19 to TRBJ2-2, with D unclear. The CDR3 sequence: CASKSLEVNTGELFF. The CDR3 DNA is TGTGCCAGTAAAAGTCTAGAAGTCAACACCGGGGAGCTGTTTTTT.